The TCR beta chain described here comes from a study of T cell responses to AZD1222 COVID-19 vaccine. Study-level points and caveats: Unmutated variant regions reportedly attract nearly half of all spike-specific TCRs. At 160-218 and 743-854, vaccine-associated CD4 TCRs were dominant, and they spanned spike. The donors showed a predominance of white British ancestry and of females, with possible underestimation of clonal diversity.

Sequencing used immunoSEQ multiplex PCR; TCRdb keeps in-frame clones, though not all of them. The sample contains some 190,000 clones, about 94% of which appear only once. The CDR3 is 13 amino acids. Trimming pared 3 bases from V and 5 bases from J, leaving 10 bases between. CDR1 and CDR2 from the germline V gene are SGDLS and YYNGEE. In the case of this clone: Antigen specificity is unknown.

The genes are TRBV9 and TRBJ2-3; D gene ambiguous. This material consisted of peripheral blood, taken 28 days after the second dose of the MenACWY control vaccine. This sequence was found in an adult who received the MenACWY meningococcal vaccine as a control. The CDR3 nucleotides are TGTGCCAGCAGCGGACGTAGGGAAGATACGCAGTATTTT. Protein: CASSGRREDTQYF.